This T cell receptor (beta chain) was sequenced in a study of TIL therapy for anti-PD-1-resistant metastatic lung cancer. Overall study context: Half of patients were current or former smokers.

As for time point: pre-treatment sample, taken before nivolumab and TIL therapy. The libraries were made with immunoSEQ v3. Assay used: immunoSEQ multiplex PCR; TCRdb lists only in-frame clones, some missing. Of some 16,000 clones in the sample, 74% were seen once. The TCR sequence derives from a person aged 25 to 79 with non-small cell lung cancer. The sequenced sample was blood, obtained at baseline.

The CDR3 region has the DNA TGTGCCAGCCGACCCACAGGGACAGTTTACGAGCAGTACTTC. Its translation: CASRPTGTVYEQYF. The V gene is TRBV2, the J gene TRBJ2-7; 7 bases line up with TRBD1. The V gene's germline CDR1 is SNHLY and CDR2 FYNNEI. This CDR3 region has 14 residues. V gave up 8 bases and J gave up 4 bases; unmatched junction bases: 11.